Following are 8 T cell receptor beta chains from one sample sequenced in a study of blood T cell repertoires in COVID-19. Clones were sequenced by immunoSEQ multiplex PCR, and TCRdb holds only the in-frame ones, with some missing. The sample has 200,000 to 250,000 clones, about nine tenths seen once. Sequencing was performed on PBMCs or T cells enriched from blood (not recorded which). The receptors were sampled from a woman aged 40 to 50 with acute COVID-19.

V and J are TRBV6-5 and TRBJ2-3, with 10 nucleotides matching TRBD2. The CDR3 totals 15 residues. Losses at the gene ends were 7 bases for V and 2 bases for J; bases not matched to a gene: 6. Germline-derived CDR1 and CDR2 are MNHEY and SVGAGI. Here the CDR3 DNA reads TGTGCCAGCAAGATTAGCGGGGGGCACACAGATACGCAGTATTTT. It specifies CASKISGGHTDTQYF.

This clone showed up just a few times. The chain combines TRBV27 with TRBJ1-2; 9 bases align to TRBD1. The CDR3 has 16 residues. Germline V gene lookup returns CDR1 MNHEY and CDR2 SMNVEV (reference sequence). V was clipped by 5 bases and J by 2 bases; unmatched bases: 9. CDR3 sequence (DNA): TGTGCCAGCAGTCCACCTCCGGGACAGGGCAACTATGGCTACACCTTC. Its protein product is CASSPPPGQGNYGYTF.

The V and J genes are TRBV27 and TRBJ2-7; 12 nucleotides line up with TRBD1. Germline trimming cut 6 bases from V and 7 bases from J; bases unmatched to any gene: 7. CDR1 MNHEY and CDR2 SMNVEV come from the germline V gene (reference sequence). The CDR3 is 14 residues long. The DNA of the CDR3 is TGTGCCAGCAGCCCGGGACAGGGGGCGCGAGAGCAGTACTTC. Protein: CASSPGQGAREQYF.

In its sample, this clone was seen once. This chain links TRBV5-1 with TRBJ1-4; 7 nucleotides align to TRBD1. Germline loops: CDR1 SGHRS, CDR2 YFSETQ. The CDR3 runs 16 residues. Trimming at V came to 4 bases and at J to 7 bases, leaving 13 bases not matched to a gene. The chain's CDR3 is CASSPGGGNRGEKLFF. The CDR3 DNA reads TGCGCCAGCAGCCCGGGTGGCGGAAACAGGGGTGAAAAACTGTTTTTT.

The chain is built from TRBV7-3 and TRBJ2-1, with 9 bases lining up with TRBD2. This CDR3 is 16 amino acids long. Looked up from germline, CDR1 is SGHTA and CDR2 is FQGTGA. Trimming cost V 3 bases and J 10 bases; bases outside gene matches: 13. The CDR3 protein is CASSLAGGPLVREQFF. The CDR3 DNA follows: TGTGCCAGCAGCTTGGCGGGGGGGCCCCTCGTGAGGGAGCAGTTCTTC.

The rearrangement links TRBV5-1 to TRBJ1-2, with a possible D match to TRBD1 (5 bases). The CDR3 loop spans 15 amino acids. V was clipped by 0 bases and J by 4 bases, with 13 bases between them. The V gene's germline CDR1 is SGHRS and CDR2 YFSETQ. The CDR3 sequence: CASSLAGGEGYGYTF. The CDR3 DNA follows: TGCGCCAGCAGCTTGGCTGGAGGGGAAGGCTATGGCTACACCTTC.

The genes are TRBV29-1 and TRBJ1-2, with 7 bases fitting TRBD1. The CDR3 is made up of 12 amino acids. In germline, CDR1 is SQVTM, CDR2 ANQGSEA. V shed 5 bases, J shed 6 bases, and the junction held 6 bases outside the gene matches. As DNA, the CDR3 is TGCAGCGTTTCCCAAGACAGGGATGGCTACACCTTC. It yields the protein CSVSQDRDGYTF.

The genes are TRBV10-3 and TRBJ1-1, with a tentative D call TRBD1 (6 bases). The CDR3 spans 16 residues. V lost 10 bases and J lost 0, with 21 bases in between. Germline values: CDR1 ENHRY, CDR2 SYGVKD. The CDR3 DNA reads as TGTGCCAGCCGCACCTTGGGGGCGAACATGAACACTGAAGCTTTCTTT. This codes for CASRTLGANMNTEAFF.